This entry describes one T cell receptor beta chain. This clonotype was counted a few times. This clone's antigen is unknown. Qualities for individual bases were not recorded, and no much larger clone is one base off. Instrument on record: Illumina HiSeq 1500. The public reads were reanalyzed by TCRdb: fastp trimming at Q25, MiXCR alignment, in-frame beta chains only. All rows with the same CDR3 protein become a single entry with the most common DNA and genes. The sample has approximately 1,000,000 distinct CDR3 sequences on record, more than 25% of them singletons. Of the sample, over 12% is held by the ten largest clones. Taken with the paper, the label for treatment or condition translates to: in vitro stimulation with specific CMV peptide epitopes to enrich CMV-specific T cells. Trimming costs V 4 bases and J 6 bases, and their ends lie 15 bases apart. From the cysteine through the phenylalanine, the CDR3 covers 14 amino acids. CDR3 DNA is the only sequence kept; it has 42 bases, read in frame from the first base. In the germline V gene (reference sequence), CDR1 corresponds to SEHNR and CDR2 to FQNEAQ.

This sample was taken from a study of T cell repertoires in cytomegalovirus infection (dated by TCRdb to between 2017 and 2020). With regard to the full study: Recently identified HLA-C-restricted CMV epitopes, whose presentation resists viral immunomodulation, were targeted by peptide stimulations together with well-studied HLA-B-restricted epitopes. Because public TCR beta signatures pointed to carriage of CMV infection together with the matching HLA type, the HLA type of each donor mattered for the analysis. Paper-wide results and their limitations: The ex vivo response was dominated by HLA-C-restricted CMV-specific TCR beta clonotypes, which also provided the single most frequent clonotype in two of eight donors. Cumulative frequency of public TCR beta family members discriminated carriers of CMV infection plus the relevant HLA type in this cohort and an independent roughly 330-donor cohort.

The V gene is TRBV7-9 and the J gene is TRBJ1-2; the D segment cannot be called with confidence. This material consisted of cultured CD8+ T cells from PBMCs, taken from culture after CMV antigen stimulation. The origin of this receptor is a human donor in good health (CMV status not recorded). Some clones in this sample may be carry-over from other donors' samples. The DNA is as follows: TGTGCCAGCAGCTCACCGGGAGATGAGCATGGCTACACCTTC. Translated, this is CASSSPGDEHGYTF.